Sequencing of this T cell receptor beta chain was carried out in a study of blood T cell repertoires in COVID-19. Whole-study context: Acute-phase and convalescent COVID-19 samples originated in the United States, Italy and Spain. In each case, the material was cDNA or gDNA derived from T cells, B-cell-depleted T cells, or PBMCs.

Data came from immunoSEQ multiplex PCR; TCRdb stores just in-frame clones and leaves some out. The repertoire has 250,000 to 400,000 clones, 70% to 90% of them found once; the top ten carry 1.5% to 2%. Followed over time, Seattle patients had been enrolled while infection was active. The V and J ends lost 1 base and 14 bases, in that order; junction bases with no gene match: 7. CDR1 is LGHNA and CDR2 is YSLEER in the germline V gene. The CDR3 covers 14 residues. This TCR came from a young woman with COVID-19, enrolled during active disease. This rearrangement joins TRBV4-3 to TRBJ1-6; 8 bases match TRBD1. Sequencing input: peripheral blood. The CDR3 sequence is CASSQGTGSPTLHF. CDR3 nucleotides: TGCGCCAGCAGCCAAGGGACAGGGTCGCCCACCCTCCACTTT.